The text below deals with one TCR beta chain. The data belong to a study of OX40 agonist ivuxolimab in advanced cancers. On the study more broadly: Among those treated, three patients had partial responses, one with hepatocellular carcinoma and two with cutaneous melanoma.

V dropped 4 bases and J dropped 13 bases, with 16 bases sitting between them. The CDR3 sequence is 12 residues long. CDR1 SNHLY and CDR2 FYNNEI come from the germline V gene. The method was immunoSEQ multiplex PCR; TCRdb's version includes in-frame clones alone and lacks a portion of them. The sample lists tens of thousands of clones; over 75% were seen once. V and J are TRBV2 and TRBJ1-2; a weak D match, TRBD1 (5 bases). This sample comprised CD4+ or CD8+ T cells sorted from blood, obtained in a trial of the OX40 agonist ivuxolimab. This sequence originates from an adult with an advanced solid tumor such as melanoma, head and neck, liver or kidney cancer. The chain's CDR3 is CASSGLSGVGTF. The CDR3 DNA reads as TGTGCCAGCAGTGGATTATCGGGGGTTGGCACCTTC.